Detailed here is one T cell receptor beta chain. No antigen is known for it. The data are from a study of T cell responses to AZD1222 COVID-19 vaccine. Clones were sequenced by immunoSEQ multiplex PCR, and TCRdb holds only the in-frame ones, with some missing. Of some 99,000 clones in the sample, roughly nine tenths were seen once. Study-level results: Baseline testing showed seropositivity in only six or seven AZD1222 recipients.

The TCR comes from an adult in good health. The source was peripheral blood, collected on day 0 of AZD1222 vaccination.

In DNA, the CDR3 is TGTGCCAGCAGCTTGGGTAGGGAAGGAAATGAGCAGTTCTTC. Its protein product is CASSLGREGNEQFF. The chain is built from TRBV5-4 and TRBJ2-1; D is undetermined. There are 14 residues in the CDR3. V lost 0 bases to trimming and J lost 7 bases, with 11 bases between them. Germline assignment: CDR1 SGHNT and CDR2 YYREEE (reference sequence). The full variable domain, completed using reference TRBV5-4 and TRBJ2-1, is ETGVTQSPTHLIKTRGQQVTLRCSSQSGHNTVSWYQQALGQGPQFIFQYYREEENGRGNFPPRFSGLQFPNYSSELNVNALELDDSALYLCASSLGREGNEQFFGPGTRLTVL.